This TCR beta chain originates from a study of siplizumab effects on memory and regulatory T cells. Findings and caveats of the study: Among mappable alloreactive CD4+ clones, the Treg-derived fraction averaged around 63% with siplizumab versus 25% to 30% in controls. In siplizumab cultures, the suppressive function of proliferating Tregs remained unconfirmed. The alloresponse seemed to draw substantially on naive T cells, which appeared more diverse than memory cells.

A note on this clone: Its antigen is undetermined.

V trimming: 1 base; J trimming: 0 bases; junction bases outside the gene matches: 5. The germline CDR1 and CDR2 sequences are SGHAT and FQNNGV. This CDR3 is built from 16 residues. Data came from immunoSEQ multiplex PCR; TCRdb stores just in-frame clones and leaves some out. The data hold about 94,000 clones, with approximately 93% observed a single time. The receptor was isolated from a human donor in good health. Sequenced sample: non-Treg CD4+ T cells sorted from blood. The chain recombines TRBV11-2 with TRBJ2-5, with 7 bases aligning to TRBD2. The CDR3 spells CASSLVGGGYQETQYF. In DNA, the CDR3 is TGTGCCAGCAGCTTAGTTGGGGGGGGGTACCAAGAGACCCAGTACTTC.